The present TCR beta chain was sequenced within a study of T cell repertoires in cytomegalovirus infection. Germline CDR1 is SGHTA and CDR2 is FQGNSA. This CDR3 has 18 residues. V was shortened by 3 bases and J by 0 bases, with 15 bases between the two germline ends. TCRdb re-called the reads with MiXCR, one entry per CDR3 protein. The table includes 250,000 to 350,000 distinct CDR3 sequences, roughly 24% detected once. The sequence derives from a human donor in good health (CMV status not recorded). Some clones in this sample may be carry-over from other donors' samples. The sequenced material came from PBMCs. This chain links TRBV7-2 with TRBJ2-6; D is uncertain. The CDR3 nucleotides read TGTGCCAGCAGCTTCAGCCTATTGGCCTTCTCTGGGGCCAACGTCCTGACTTTC. The encoded protein is CASSFSLLAFSGANVLTF. The whole variable domain, filled in from reference TRBV7-2 and TRBJ2-6, reads GAGVSQSPSNKVTEKGKDVELRCDPISGHTALYWYRQSLGQGLEFLIYFQGNSAPDKSGLPSDRFSAERTGGSVSTLTIQRTQQEDSAVYLCASSFSLLAFSGANVLTFGAGSRLTVL.